Shown below are 28 T cell receptor beta chains from a single sample sequenced in a study of control samples from healthy donors and cancer patients. Clones were read by immunoSEQ multiplex PCR, and TCRdb kept only the in-frame ones, dropping some. The table lists around 190,000 clones, more than 90% of them singletons. Material: blood. The receptors were gathered from a man aged 30 to 39 in good health.

The J gene is TRBJ1-6, the V gene TRBV2; unclear D gene. With 3 bases removed from V and 0 bases from J, the gap between germline ends came to 9 bases. CDR1 SNHLY and CDR2 FYNNEI come from the germline V gene. The CDR3 is 16 amino acids. The CDR3 loop reads CASSESSDSYNSPLHF. The CDR3 nucleotides read TGTGCCAGCAGTGAGAGTTCAGACTCCTATAATTCACCCCTCCACTTT.

This rearrangement joins TRBV7-2 to TRBJ1-6; D is possibly TRBD1 (5 bases). This CDR3 has 18 amino acids. The V gene lost 4 bases and the J gene lost 7 bases, with 23 bases spanning the gap. Germline V CDR1 and CDR2: SGHTA, FQGNSA. In DNA, the CDR3 is TGTGCCAGCAGCTCAGTTTTTTCGGGGCGTCGCGGGAATTCACCCCTCCACTTT. This sequence encodes CASSSVFSGRRGNSPLHF.

The genes are TRBV6-5 and TRBJ1-2, with D tentatively TRBD1 (6 bases). Per the germline V gene, CDR1 is MNHEY and CDR2 is SVGAGI. CDR3 length: 15 residues. V shed 0 bases and J shed 4 bases, with 12 bases lying between them. The CDR3 region is CASSYSPGAPYGYTF. The CDR3 nucleotides read TGTGCCAGCAGTTACTCCCCGGGGGCGCCCTATGGCTACACCTTC.

The chain links TRBV25-1 to TRBJ1-6; no reliable D call. V lost 2 bases and J 11 bases, leaving 13 bases between the germline ends. CDR1 MGHDK and CDR2 SYGVNS come from the germline V gene. The CDR3 length is 14 residues. CDR3: CASSEIGLWTPLHF. CDR3 DNA sequence: TGTGCCAGCAGTGAAATAGGGCTGTGGACACCCCTCCACTTT.

The chain recombines TRBV9 with TRBJ2-7; TRBD2 matches 7 bases. The germline V gene encodes CDR1 SGDLS and CDR2 YYNGEE. With V trimmed by 0 bases and J by 8 bases, 11 bases remained unmatched. CDR3 length: 15 residues. As DNA, the CDR3 is TGTGCCAGCAGCGTAGTAGAACGGGAGGCTCCCCAGCAGTACTTC. Translation gives CASSVVEREAPQQYF.

V usage is TRBV6-2 or TRBV6-3 and J usage is TRBJ2-3; 13 bases are shared with TRBD2. CDR1 and CDR2 (germline): MNHEY, SVGEGT. V was clipped by 5 bases and J by 4 bases; unmatched bases: 6. The CDR3 spans 16 residues. The CDR3 region has the DNA TGTGCCAGCAGTCGGCGACTAGCGGGGGGACCAGATACGCAGTATTTT. Residues: CASSRRLAGGPDTQYF.

The chain is built from TRBV6-1 and TRBJ1-2; TRBD1 matches 7 bases. The CDR3 has 14 residues. The germline CDR1 and CDR2 sequences are MNHNS and SASEGT. V shed 2 bases, J shed 2 bases, and the junction held 2 bases outside the gene matches. CDR3 amino acids: CASSETGVNYGYTF. CDR3 in DNA: TGTGCCAGCAGTGAAACAGGGGTAAACTATGGCTACACCTTC.

The table lists this clone with a count of one. This sequence joins TRBV5-1 and TRBJ2-3; a possible D gene is TRBD2 (6 bases). Per germline, CDR1 SGHRS and CDR2 YFSETQ. Trimming removed 0 bases at V and 0 bases at J, with 8 bases between. This CDR3 is built from 15 residues. The CDR3 region is CASSLVGTSTDTQYF. CDR3 DNA sequence: TGCGCCAGCAGCTTGGTGGGGACTAGCACAGATACGCAGTATTTT.

V usage is TRBV1 and J usage is TRBJ1-1. TRBV1 is classified as a pseudogene. The CDR3 has 14 residues. CDR3 DNA sequence: TGCACCAGCAGCCAACACGGGGGGAACCCTGAAGCTTTCTTT. Translation: CTSSQHGGNPEAFF.

V usage is TRBV9 and J usage is TRBJ2-5; D gene unclear. This CDR3 comprises 15 residues. The germline V gene encodes CDR1 SGDLS and CDR2 YYNGEE. V lost 0 bases and J lost 4, with 13 bases in between. CDR3 protein: CASSVATGRAETQYF. In nucleotides, the CDR3 is TGTGCCAGCAGCGTAGCTACTGGGCGAGCAGAGACCCAGTACTTC.

The V call is TRBV14, the J call TRBJ1-3, with D unresolved. The CDR3 runs 14 residues. The germline V and J ends were trimmed by 4 bases and 3 bases, with 10 bases remaining between them. Germline lookup yields CDR1 SGHDN and CDR2 FVKESK. CDR3 region: CASSPTEVGNTIYF. CDR3 in DNA: TGTGCCAGCAGCCCAACGGAGGTTGGAAACACCATATATTTT. The variable domain in full, with the rest retrieved from reference TRBV14 and TRBJ1-3, is EAGVTQFPSHSVIEKGQTVTLRCDPISGHDNLYWYRRVMGKEIKFLLHFVKESKQDESGMPNNRFLAERTGGTYSTLKVQPAELEDSGVYFCASSPTEVGNTIYFGEGSWLTVV.

The J gene is TRBJ2-1, the V gene TRBV5-4; 7 bases line up with TRBD1. V shed 1 base, J shed 5 bases, and the junction held 9 bases outside the gene matches. This CDR3 is 16 amino acids long. CDR1 and CDR2 from the germline V gene are SGHNT and YYREEE (reference sequence). CDR3 sequence reads: CASSLLGRQGNNEQFF. The CDR3 DNA reads TGTGCCAGCAGCTTGTTGGGCCGACAGGGCAACAATGAGCAGTTCTTC.

This clone was found a few times. This sequence joins TRBV10-2 and TRBJ2-7; D may be TRBD2 (5 bases). The CDR3 loop spans 12 amino acids. CDR1 and CDR2 from the germline V gene are WSHSY and SAAADI. Between the trimmed V and J ends, which lost 2 bases and 6 bases, there was a span of 8 bases. The CDR3, as DNA: TGCGCCAGCAGTGAGCTCGGGGTCGAGCAGTACTTC. Its translation is CASSELGVEQYF.

The chain has TRBV29-1 and TRBJ1-4; 9 bases are shared with TRBD1. CDR3 length: 12 residues. J was trimmed by 12 bases and V by 2 bases; bases with no gene match: 4. The germline gives CDR1 SQVTM, CDR2 ANQGSEA. In DNA, the CDR3 is TGCAGCGTTGAAACAGACAGGGGGGAACTGTTTTTT. Its translation is CSVETDRGELFF.

This clone is a singleton in its sample. The rearrangement joins TRBV18 to TRBJ1-1; no clear D. The CDR3 spans 14 residues. In germline, CDR1 is KGHSH, CDR2 LQKENI. V lost 0 bases to trimming and J lost 1 base, with 6 bases between them. For the CDR3, the DNA is TGTGCCAGCTCACCACCTACAAAGAACACTGAAGCTTTCTTT. Translating it yields CASSPPTKNTEAFF.

V usage is TRBV27 and J usage is TRBJ2-7; 8 positions match TRBD1. V gave up 5 bases and J gave up 3 bases; unmatched junction bases: 6. This CDR3 spans 14 amino acids. CDR1 is MNHEY, CDR2 SMNVEV, per germline (reference sequence). This CDR3 reads CASSVGTGVYEQYF. The CDR3 DNA follows: TGTGCCAGCAGTGTGGGGACAGGAGTCTACGAGCAGTACTTC.

The rearrangement joins TRBV28 to TRBJ1-2; TRBD1 is a possible D gene (5 bases). Per the germline V gene, CDR1 is MDHEN and CDR2 is SYDVKM. V lost 6 bases and J lost 5, with 22 bases in between. The CDR3 runs to 16 residues. CDR3 DNA: TGTGCCAGCAGCACACTAATAACAGGACTGGGGTATGGCTACACCTTC. It specifies CASSTLITGLGYGYTF.

The chain combines TRBV5-6 with TRBJ2-1; TRBD2 might be the D (5 bases). Per germline, CDR1 SGHDT and CDR2 YYEEEE. Trimming pared 1 base from V and 8 bases from J, leaving 13 bases between. CDR3 length equals 14 residues. The DNA of the CDR3 is TGTGCCAGCAGCTTGTGGGCTGCGGGCGATGAGCAGTTCTTC. Translating it yields CASSLWAAGDEQFF.

The chain joins TRBV27 to TRBJ1-6; D is undetermined. The V end lost 8 bases, the J end lost 8 bases, and 19 bases lay between the germline ends. In germline, CDR1 is MNHEY, CDR2 SMNVEV (reference sequence). The CDR3 extends over 15 amino acids. CDR3 DNA sequence: TGTGCCAGCGGTATAGGAGGTCTCGGTGATTCACCCCTCCACTTT. Amino acids: CASGIGGLGDSPLHF.

The rearrangement joins TRBV6-1 to TRBJ1-5; D ambiguous. Trimming shortened V by 3 bases and J by 6 bases, and 9 bases separated the two germline ends. Germline CDR1 reads MNHNS; CDR2 reads SASEGT. The CDR3 contains 13 residues. The CDR3 spells CASSEATPQPQHF. The CDR3 DNA follows: TGTGCCAGCAGTGAGGCGACCCCTCAGCCCCAGCATTTT.

V is TRBV6-2 or TRBV6-3 and J is TRBJ1-1; 8 bases map to TRBD1. V shed 6 bases and J 4 bases; nucleotides not matched to a gene: 4. The CDR3 consists of 13 residues. Looked up from germline, CDR1 is MNHEY and CDR2 is SVGEGT. The CDR3 loop is CASSLTGGTEAFF. CDR3 nucleotides: TGTGCCAGCAGCCTAACAGGGGGCACTGAAGCTTTCTTT.

The rearrangement uses TRBV5-1 and TRBJ2-5; either TRBD1 or TRBD2 may supply D (5 bases each). With 4 bases removed from V and 5 bases from J, the gap between germline ends came to 15 bases. Germline lookup yields CDR1 SGHRS and CDR2 YFSETQ. This CDR3 comprises 14 residues. As DNA, the CDR3 is TGCGCCAGCAGCACGATTGCAGGGAGCGAGACCCAGTACTTC. This codes for CASSTIAGSETQYF. Using reference TRBV5-1 and TRBJ2-5 for the parts outside the CDR3, the full variable domain is KAGVTQTPRYLIKTRGQQVTLSCSPISGHRSVSWYQQTPGQGLQFLFEYFSETQRNKGNFPGRFSGRQFSNSRSEMNVSTLELGDSALYLCASSTIAGSETQYFGPGTRLLVL.

The chain links TRBV5-1 to TRBJ1-6; tentatively, D is TRBD1 (5 bases). Germline values: CDR1 SGHRS, CDR2 YFSETQ. V was clipped by 5 bases and J by 6 bases, with 12 bases between them. The CDR3 consists of 14 residues. CDR3 DNA: TGCGCCAGCAGTCGAGAACAGGTTAATTCACCCCTCCACTTT. This gives the protein CASSREQVNSPLHF.

The chain recombines TRBV6-6 with TRBJ1-6; 8 bases line up with TRBD1. The CDR3 extends over 14 amino acids. J lost 9 bases, V lost 5 bases, and 6 bases had no gene match. Per the germline V gene, CDR1 is MNHNY and CDR2 is SVGAGI (reference sequence). CDR3 sequence: CASSQDRAGSPLHF. The CDR3 bases are TGTGCCAGCAGTCAGGACAGGGCTGGTTCACCCCTCCACTTT.

This rearrangement joins TRBV9 to TRBJ2-1, with 9 bases identical to TRBD1. CDR1 SGDLS and CDR2 YYNGEE come from the germline V gene. V was pared by 0 bases and J by 6 bases, with 1 base of the junction left unmatched. This CDR3 has 14 residues. The CDR3 nucleotides read TGTGCCAGCAGCGTAGGGACAGGGGCCAATGAGCAGTTCTTC. It specifies CASSVGTGANEQFF.

J is TRBJ2-3 and V is TRBV5-1, with 9 bases that match TRBD1. Per germline, CDR1 SGHRS and CDR2 YFSETQ. The CDR3 is made up of 13 amino acids. The V and J ends lost 8 bases and 2 bases, in that order; junction bases with no gene match: 3. CDR3 loop: CASWTGDTDTQYF. The CDR3 nucleotides are TGCGCCAGTTGGACAGGGGACACAGATACGCAGTATTTT.

This clone was detected only a few times. V gene TRBV28 combines with J gene TRBJ1-2; D uncertain. Per the germline V gene, CDR1 is MDHEN and CDR2 is SYDVKM. This CDR3 is built from 12 residues. V lost 6 bases and J 1 base, leaving 6 bases between the germline ends. CDR3 DNA: TGTGCCAGCAGACCGATTAACTATGGCTACACCTTC. This codes for CASRPINYGYTF.

This rearrangement joins TRBV25-1 to TRBJ2-3; D remains unclear. The V gene's germline CDR1 is MGHDK and CDR2 SYGVNS. The CDR3 is 13 residues long. Trimming stripped 5 bases from V and 4 bases from J, with 10 bases between. Here the CDR3 DNA reads TGTGCCAGCAGTCCCCGATGGCCAGATACGCAGTATTTT. It is translated as CASSPRWPDTQYF.